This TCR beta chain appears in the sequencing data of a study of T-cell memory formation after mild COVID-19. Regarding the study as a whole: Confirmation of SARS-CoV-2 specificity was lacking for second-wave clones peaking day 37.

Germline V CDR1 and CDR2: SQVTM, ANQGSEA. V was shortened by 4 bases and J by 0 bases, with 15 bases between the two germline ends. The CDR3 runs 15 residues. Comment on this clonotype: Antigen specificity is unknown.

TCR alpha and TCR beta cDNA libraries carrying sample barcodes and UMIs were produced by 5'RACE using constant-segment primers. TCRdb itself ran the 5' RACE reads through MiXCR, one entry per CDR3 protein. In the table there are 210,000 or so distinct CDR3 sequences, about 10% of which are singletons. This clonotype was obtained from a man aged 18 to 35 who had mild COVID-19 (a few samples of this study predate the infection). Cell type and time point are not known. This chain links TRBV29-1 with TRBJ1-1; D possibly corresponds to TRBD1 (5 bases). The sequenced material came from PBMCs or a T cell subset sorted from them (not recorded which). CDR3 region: CSVGPGWGMNTEAFF. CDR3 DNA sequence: TGCAGCGTTGGCCCAGGTTGGGGGATGAACACTGAAGCTTTCTTT.